This is a list of T cell receptor beta chains from one sample in a study of beta chain features in type 1 diabetes. TCRdb's table, derived via immunoSEQ multiplex PCR, lists solely in-frame clones and lacks some. The table has approximately 100,000 clones, roughly 28% seen once. Sequenced material: central memory CD4+ T cells from blood. The receptors shown here come from a woman aged 18-29 years with type 1 diabetes. The CDR3 runs from the conserved cysteine through the conserved F or W. The D gene is left open where the match is weak. Rows may omit the clone size; those that give it use once, few, many or a size class.

d_call	v_call	clone_size	j_call	cdr3_aa	cdr3_nt
.	TRBV7-2	few	TRBJ2-1	CASSLTIEGEQFF	TGTGCCAGCAGCTTAACAATTGAGGGTGAGCAGTTCTTC
.	TRBV4-3	few	TRBJ2-3	CASSQALPDTQYF	TGCGCCAGCAGCCAAGCACTTCCAGATACGCAGTATTTT
TRBD1	TRBV5-1	few	TRBJ2-1	CASSLGGQGYNEQFF	TGCGCCAGCAGCTTGGGCGGACAGGGGTACAATGAGCAGTTCTTC
TRBD1	TRBV5-1	few	TRBJ2-2	CASSLTGQGAANTGELFF	TGCGCCAGCAGCTTGACCGGACAGGGGGCGGCGAACACCGGGGAGCTGTTTTTT
TRBD1	TRBV5-1	few	TRBJ1-2	CASSPYGQGAGYTF	TGCGCCAGCAGCCCCTATGGACAGGGTGCTGGCTACACCTTC
.	TRBV6-5	.	TRBJ2-1	CASTTRDFHNEQFF	TGTGCCTCAACAACTCGGGACTTCCACAATGAGCAGTTCTTC
.	TRBV14	.	TRBJ2-2	CASSLHSRTGELFF	TGTGCCAGCAGCCTCCACTCTAGGACCGGGGAGCTGTTTTTT
TRBD1	TRBV10-3	.	TRBJ2-7	CATARDSVGYEQYF	TGTGCCACCGCACGGGACAGTGTGGGCTACGAGCAGTACTTC
.	TRBV7-2	few	TRBJ2-3	CASSPGGKSGISTDTQYF	TGTGCCAGCAGCCCTGGAGGGAAGAGCGGAATCAGCACAGATACGCAGTATTTT
.	TRBV6-6	.	TRBJ1-5	CASSYGGGRVNQPQHF	TGTGCCAGCAGTTACGGTGGTGGGAGGGTCAATCAGCCCCAGCATTTT
.	TRBV5-1	.	TRBJ1-1	CASRARGTEAFF	TGCGCCAGCAGGGCCAGGGGTACTGAAGCTTTCTTT
.	TRBV7-2	few	TRBJ2-2	CASSQRTDLRTGELFF	TGTGCCAGCAGCCAGAGGACAGATCTGAGGACCGGGGAGCTGTTTTTT
TRBD1	TRBV28	.	TRBJ1-3	CASRESGTGYPHIYF	TGTGCCAGCAGAGAATCCGGGACAGGTTACCCCCACATATATTTT
.	TRBV4-3	.	TRBJ1-2	CASSQDSNRVYGYTF	TGCGCCAGCAGCCAAGATAGCAACAGGGTGTATGGCTACACCTTC
TRBD2	TRBV27	.	TRBJ2-7	CASSLFPLAGAGEQYF	TGTGCCAGCAGTTTATTTCCTCTAGCGGGAGCCGGGGAGCAGTACTTC
TRBD2	TRBV11-3	.	TRBJ2-3	CASSEAGVSTDTQYF	TGTGCCAGCAGCGAAGCGGGAGTGAGCACAGATACGCAGTATTTT
TRBD1	TRBV11-2	.	TRBJ1-1	CASSPPQGATEAFF	TGTGCCAGCAGCCCTCCCCAGGGGGCCACTGAAGCTTTCTTT
.	TRBV1	few	TRBJ2-5	CTSSQRDRGQGETQYF	TGCACCAGCAGCCAAAGGGATAGGGGGCAGGGGGAGACCCAGTACTTC
TRBD1	TRBV7-9	many	TRBJ1-5	CASSRLQGARHQPQHF	TGTGCCAGCAGCCGGTTACAGGGGGCGCGGCATCAGCCCCAGCATTTT
.	TRBV21-1	few	TRBJ1-4	CASSPAGRVGEKLFF	TGTGCCAGCAGCCCTGCCGGCAGGGTAGGCGAAAAACTGTTTTTT
TRBD2	TRBV30	.	TRBJ2-5	CAWSRGGETQYF	TGTGCCTGGAGCCGGGGGGGAGAGACCCAGTACTTC
.	TRBV28	.	TRBJ1-5	CASSLGGGGGQPQHF	TGTGCCAGCAGTTTGGGAGGGGGAGGGGGTCAGCCCCAGCATTTT
TRBD2	TRBV5-6	.	TRBJ2-1	CASIGTSGSHEQFF	TGTGCCAGCATAGGGACTAGCGGGAGTCATGAGCAGTTCTTC
.	TRBV28	.	TRBJ1-2	CASSGEVGYTF	TGTGCCAGCAGTGGGGAGGTCGGCTACACCTTC
TRBD1	TRBV2	.	TRBJ1-4	CASSPDRGGGEKLFF	TGTGCCAGCAGTCCGGACAGGGGGGGAGGTGAAAAACTGTTTTTT
.	TRBV7-7	.	TRBJ2-1	CASSLMPRRGTPSRWYNEQFF	TGTGCCAGCAGCTTAATGCCCCGTCGCGGGACTCCCTCCCGGTGGTACAATGAGCAGTTCTTC
.	TRBV14	.	TRBJ1-4	CASSLQQGWGEKLFF	TGTGCCAGCAGCCTCCAACAGGGCTGGGGAGAAAAACTGTTTTTT
TRBD1	TRBV2	few	TRBJ2-7	CASTVDRGFKKQYF	TGTGCCAGCACGGTTGACAGGGGTTTTAAGAAGCAGTACTTC
TRBD2	TRBV7-2	.	TRBJ2-6	CASSHRTSGRAPGANVLTF	TGTGCCAGCAGCCACCGGACTAGCGGGAGGGCCCCTGGGGCCAACGTCCTGACTTTC
TRBD2	TRBV7-9	.	TRBJ2-1	CASSLGGAGGNEQFF	TGTGCCAGCAGCTTAGGTGGAGCGGGAGGCAATGAGCAGTTCTTC
.	TRBV27	.	TRBJ1-1	CASSFLSWTEAFF	TGTGCCAGCAGTTTCTTGAGTTGGACTGAAGCTTTCTTT
TRBD2	TRBV9	few	TRBJ2-1	CASSVGRRGDNEQFF	TGTGCCAGCAGCGTAGGGAGGCGGGGGGACAATGAGCAGTTCTTC
.	TRBV5-1	.	TRBJ1-1	CASSLGERNTEAFF	TGCGCCAGCAGCTTGGGTGAGAGGAACACTGAAGCTTTCTTT
.	TRBV18	few	TRBJ2-3	CASSPNRQASTDTQYF	TGTGCCAGCTCACCAAACAGACAGGCGAGCACAGATACGCAGTATTTT
.	TRBV5-1	few	TRBJ2-7	CASRGQQGPYEQYF	TGCGCCAGCAGAGGGCAACAGGGCCCCTACGAGCAGTACTTC
.	TRBV30	few	TRBJ1-1	CAWSVRGRGVSEAFF	TGTGCCTGGAGTGTACGCGGACGGGGAGTTAGTGAAGCTTTCTTT
TRBD1	TRBV5-1	few	TRBJ1-5	CASSQGTGIQPQHF	TGCGCCAGCAGCCAAGGGACAGGGATCCAGCCCCAGCATTTT